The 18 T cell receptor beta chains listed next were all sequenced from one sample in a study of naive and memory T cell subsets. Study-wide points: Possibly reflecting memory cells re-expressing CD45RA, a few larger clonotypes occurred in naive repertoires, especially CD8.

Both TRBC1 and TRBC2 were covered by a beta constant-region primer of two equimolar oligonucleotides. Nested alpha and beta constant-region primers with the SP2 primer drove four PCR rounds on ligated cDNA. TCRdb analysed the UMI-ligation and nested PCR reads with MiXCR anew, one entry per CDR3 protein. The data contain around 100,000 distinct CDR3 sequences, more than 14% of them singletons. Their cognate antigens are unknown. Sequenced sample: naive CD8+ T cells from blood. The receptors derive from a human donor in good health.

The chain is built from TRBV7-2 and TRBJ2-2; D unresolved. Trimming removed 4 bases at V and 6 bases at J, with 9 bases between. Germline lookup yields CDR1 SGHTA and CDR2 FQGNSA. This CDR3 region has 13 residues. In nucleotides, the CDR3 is TGTGCCAGCAGCTCCCATGGTCCCGGGGAGCTGTTTTTT. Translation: CASSSHGPGELFF.

CDR3 region: CASSLVMADHSYNEQFF. The CDR3 region has the DNA TGCGCCAGCAGCTTGGTAATGGCTGATCACTCCTACAATGAGCAGTTCTTC. The gene calls are TRBV5-1 and TRBJ2-1, with D unresolved. CDR1 is SGHRS, CDR2 YFSETQ, per germline. The CDR3 loop spans 17 amino acids. The V gene lost 0 bases and the J gene lost 0 bases, with 13 bases spanning the gap.

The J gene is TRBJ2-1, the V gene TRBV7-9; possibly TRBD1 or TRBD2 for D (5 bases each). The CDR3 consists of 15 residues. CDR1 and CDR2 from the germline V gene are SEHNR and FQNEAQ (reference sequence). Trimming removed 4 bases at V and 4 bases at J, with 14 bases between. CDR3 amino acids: CASSYPGDRYNEQFF. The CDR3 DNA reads TGTGCCAGCAGCTACCCCGGGGACCGATACAATGAGCAGTTCTTC.

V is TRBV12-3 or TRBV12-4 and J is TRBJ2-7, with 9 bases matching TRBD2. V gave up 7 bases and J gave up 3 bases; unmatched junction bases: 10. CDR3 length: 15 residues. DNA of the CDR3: TGTGCCAGCACCCTCGGGTTAGCGGGAGACTACGAGCAGTACTTC. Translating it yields CASTLGLAGDYEQYF.

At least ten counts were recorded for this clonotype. The CDR3 region is CAIMQQGNYGYTF. The CDR3 bases are TGTGCCATCATGCAACAGGGTAACTATGGCTACACCTTC. The chain has TRBV10-3 and TRBJ1-2; a possible D gene is TRBD1 (6 bases). Germline CDR1 and CDR2: ENHRY and SYGVKD. V gave up 7 bases and J gave up 1 base, with 10 bases separating them. The CDR3 extends over 13 amino acids.

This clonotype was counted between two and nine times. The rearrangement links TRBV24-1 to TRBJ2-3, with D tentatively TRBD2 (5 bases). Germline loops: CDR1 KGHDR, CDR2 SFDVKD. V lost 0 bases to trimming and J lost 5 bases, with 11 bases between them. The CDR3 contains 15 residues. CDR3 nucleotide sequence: TGTGCCACCAGTGATTTGGCATCGGGAATAGATACGCAGTATTTT. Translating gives CATSDLASGIDTQYF.

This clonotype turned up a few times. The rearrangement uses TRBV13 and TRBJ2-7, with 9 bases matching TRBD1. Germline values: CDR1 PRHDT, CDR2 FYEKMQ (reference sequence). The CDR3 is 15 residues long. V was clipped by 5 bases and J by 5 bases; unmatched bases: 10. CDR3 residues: CASSLNRGLLDEQYF. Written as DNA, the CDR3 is TGTGCCAGCAGCCTAAACAGGGGGCTCCTAGACGAGCAGTACTTC.

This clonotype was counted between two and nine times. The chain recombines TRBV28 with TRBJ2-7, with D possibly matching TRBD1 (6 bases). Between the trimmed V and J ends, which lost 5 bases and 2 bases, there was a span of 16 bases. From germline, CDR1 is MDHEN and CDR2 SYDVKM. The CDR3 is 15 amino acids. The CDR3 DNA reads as TGTGCCAGCAGTGCCTACCGGGACATCGCCTACGAGCAGTACTTC. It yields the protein CASSAYRDIAYEQYF.

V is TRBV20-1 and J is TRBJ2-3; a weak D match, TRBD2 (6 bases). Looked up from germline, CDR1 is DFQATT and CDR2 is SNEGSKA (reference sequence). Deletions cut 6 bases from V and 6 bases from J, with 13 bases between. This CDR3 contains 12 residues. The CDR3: CSARLARDTQYF. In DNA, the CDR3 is TGCAGTGCGCGCCTAGCGAGGGATACGCAGTATTTT.

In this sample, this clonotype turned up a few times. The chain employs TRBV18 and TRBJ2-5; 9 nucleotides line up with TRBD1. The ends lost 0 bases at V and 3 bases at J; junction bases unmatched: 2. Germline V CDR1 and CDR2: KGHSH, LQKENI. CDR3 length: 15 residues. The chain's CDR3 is CASSPPGTGKETQYF. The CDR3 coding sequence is TGTGCCAGCTCACCACCCGGGACAGGGAAAGAGACCCAGTACTTC.

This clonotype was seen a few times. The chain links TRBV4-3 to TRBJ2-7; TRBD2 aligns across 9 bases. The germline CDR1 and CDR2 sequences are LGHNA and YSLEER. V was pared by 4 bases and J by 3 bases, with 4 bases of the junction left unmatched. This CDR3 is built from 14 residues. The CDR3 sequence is CASSPAGGGYEQYF. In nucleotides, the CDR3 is TGCGCCAGCAGCCCCGCGGGGGGGGGCTACGAGCAGTACTTC.

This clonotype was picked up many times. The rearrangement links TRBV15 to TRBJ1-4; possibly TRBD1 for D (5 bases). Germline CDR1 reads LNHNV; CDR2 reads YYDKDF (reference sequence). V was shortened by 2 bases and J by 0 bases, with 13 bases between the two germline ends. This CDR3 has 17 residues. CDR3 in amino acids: CATSRSDSYATNEKLFF. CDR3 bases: TGTGCCACCAGCAGATCTGACAGCTATGCAACTAATGAAAAACTGTTTTTT.

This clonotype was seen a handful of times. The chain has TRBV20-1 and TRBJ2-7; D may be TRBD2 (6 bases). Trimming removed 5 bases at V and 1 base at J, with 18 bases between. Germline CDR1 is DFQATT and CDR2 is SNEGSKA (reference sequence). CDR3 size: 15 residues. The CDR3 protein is CSAQSRGLPSYEQYF. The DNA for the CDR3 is TGCAGTGCTCAATCCCGCGGACTACCGTCCTACGAGCAGTACTTC.

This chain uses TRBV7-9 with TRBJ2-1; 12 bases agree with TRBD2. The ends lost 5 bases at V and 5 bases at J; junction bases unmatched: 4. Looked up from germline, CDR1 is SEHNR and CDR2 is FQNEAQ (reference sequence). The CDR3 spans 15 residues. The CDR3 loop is CASSPTSGGNNEQFF. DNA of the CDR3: TGTGCCAGCAGCCCGACTAGCGGGGGAAACAATGAGCAGTTCTTC.

The CDR3 protein is CAHQAISYNEQFF. CDR3 coding DNA: TGTGCCCATCAGGCAATATCCTACAATGAGCAGTTCTTC. V and J are TRBV2 and TRBJ2-1; D remains ambiguous. V was cut by 11 bases and J by 1 base, with 12 bases left in between. This CDR3 region has 13 residues. Per the germline V gene, CDR1 is SNHLY and CDR2 is FYNNEI. The entire variable domain, with the rest obtained from reference TRBV2 and TRBJ2-1, is as follows: EPEVTQTPSHQVTQMGQEVILRCVPISNHLYFYWYRQILGQKVEFLVSFYNNEISEKSEIFDDQFSVERPDGSNFTLKIRSTKLEDSAMYFCAHQAISYNEQFFGPGTRLTVL.

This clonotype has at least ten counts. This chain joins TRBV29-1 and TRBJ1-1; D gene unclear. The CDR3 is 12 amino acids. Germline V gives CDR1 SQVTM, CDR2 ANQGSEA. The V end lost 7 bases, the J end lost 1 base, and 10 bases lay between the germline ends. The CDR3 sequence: CSGEIKNTEAFF. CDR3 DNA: TGCAGCGGGGAGATCAAGAACACTGAAGCTTTCTTT.

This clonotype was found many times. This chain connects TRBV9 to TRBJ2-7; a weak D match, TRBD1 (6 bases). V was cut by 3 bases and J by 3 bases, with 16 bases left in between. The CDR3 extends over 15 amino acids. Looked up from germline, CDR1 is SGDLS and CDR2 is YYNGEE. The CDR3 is CASSATGTRGYEQYF. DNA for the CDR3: TGTGCCAGCAGCGCAACAGGGACGCGTGGCTACGAGCAGTACTTC.

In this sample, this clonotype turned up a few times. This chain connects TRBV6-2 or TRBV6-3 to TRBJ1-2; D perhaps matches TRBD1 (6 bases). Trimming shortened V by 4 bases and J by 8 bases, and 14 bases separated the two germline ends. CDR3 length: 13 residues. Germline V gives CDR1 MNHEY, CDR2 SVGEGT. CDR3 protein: CASSSGARGGYTF. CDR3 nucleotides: TGTGCCAGCAGTTCGGGGGCCAGAGGAGGCTACACCTTC.